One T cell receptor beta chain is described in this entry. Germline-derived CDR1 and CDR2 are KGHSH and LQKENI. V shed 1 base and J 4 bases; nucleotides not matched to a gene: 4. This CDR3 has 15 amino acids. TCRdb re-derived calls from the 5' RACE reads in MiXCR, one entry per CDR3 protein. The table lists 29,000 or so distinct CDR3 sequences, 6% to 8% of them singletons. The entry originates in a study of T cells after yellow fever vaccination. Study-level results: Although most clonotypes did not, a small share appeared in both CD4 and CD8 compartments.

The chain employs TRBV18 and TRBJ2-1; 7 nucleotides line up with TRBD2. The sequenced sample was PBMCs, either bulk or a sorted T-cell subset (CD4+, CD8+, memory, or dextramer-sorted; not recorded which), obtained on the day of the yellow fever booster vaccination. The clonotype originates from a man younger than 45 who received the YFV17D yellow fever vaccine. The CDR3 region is CASSPLSGTYNEQFF. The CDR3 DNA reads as TGTGCCAGCTCACCACTAAGCGGGACGTACAATGAGCAGTTCTTC.